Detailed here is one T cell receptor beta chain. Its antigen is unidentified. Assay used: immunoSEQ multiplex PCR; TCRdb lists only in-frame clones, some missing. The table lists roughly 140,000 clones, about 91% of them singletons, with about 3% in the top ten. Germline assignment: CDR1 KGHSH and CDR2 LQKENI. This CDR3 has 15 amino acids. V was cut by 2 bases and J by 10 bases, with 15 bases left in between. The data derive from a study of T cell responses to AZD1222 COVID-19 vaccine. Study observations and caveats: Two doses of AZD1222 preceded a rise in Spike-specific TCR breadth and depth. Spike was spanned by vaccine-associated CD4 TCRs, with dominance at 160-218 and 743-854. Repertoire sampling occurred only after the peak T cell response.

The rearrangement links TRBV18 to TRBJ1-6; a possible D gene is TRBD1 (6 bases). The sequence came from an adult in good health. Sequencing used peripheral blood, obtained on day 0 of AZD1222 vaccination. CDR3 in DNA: TGTGCCAGCTCACCAAAAGAGGGTACAGGGTCACCCCTCCACTTT. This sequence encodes CASSPKEGTGSPLHF. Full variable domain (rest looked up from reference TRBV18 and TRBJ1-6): NAGVMQNPRHLVRRRGQEARLRCSPMKGHSHVYWYRQLPEEGLKFMVYLQKENIIDESGMPKERFSAEFPKEGPSILRIQQVVRGDSAAYFCASSPKEGTGSPLHFGNGTRLTVT.